These 7 T cell receptor beta chains were sequenced from one sample in a study of blood T cell repertoires in COVID-19. Produced via immunoSEQ multiplex PCR; TCRdb's table is partial and in-frame only. This sample carries approximately 400,000 clones, around 87% of them seen once, and the ten largest clones take under 1.5%. The specimen sequenced was PBMCs or T cells enriched from blood (not recorded which). The receptors come from a man younger than 40 who had recovered from COVID-19.

This chain uses TRBV19 with TRBJ2-1; 8 bases are shared with TRBD1. The CDR3 has 12 amino acids. The trim removed 3 bases at V and 9 bases at J, leaving 1 base unmatched. Germline V gene sequence: CDR1 LNHDA, CDR2 SQIVND (reference sequence). Written as DNA, the CDR3 is TGTGCCAGTAGTATGACAGGGGTTGAGCAGTTCTTC. Translating it yields CASSMTGVEQFF.

This chain joins TRBV27 and TRBJ2-3; maybe TRBD1 (6 bases). This CDR3 spans 18 amino acids. Germline V lookup: CDR1 MNHEY, CDR2 SMNVEV (reference sequence). Trimming took off 10 bases at V and 1 base at J, with 27 bases between the two ends. In DNA, the CDR3 is TGTGCCACGAGGGTAGACAGGCCCCTTGCTGGAGGCACAGATACGCAGTATTTT. This codes for CATRVDRPLAGGTDTQYF.

The V and J genes are TRBV18 and TRBJ1-5, with 7 bases identical to TRBD1. The CDR3 has 16 amino acids. Germline loops: CDR1 KGHSH, CDR2 LQKENI. The V gene end was trimmed by 5 bases and the J gene end by 4 bases; junction bases not matched to a gene: 11. For the CDR3, the DNA is TGTGCCAGCTCAACAACAGGGGCTGCAACGAATCAGCCCCAGCATTTT. Translating gives CASSTTGAATNQPQHF.

This chain connects TRBV7-2 to TRBJ2-7, with 8 positions matching TRBD2. The germline gives CDR1 SGHTA, CDR2 FQGNSA. CDR3 length: 13 amino acids. The V segment lost 2 bases and the J segment 3 bases; nucleotides outside the gene matches: 0. CDR3 sequence: CASSLTSGYEQYF. The CDR3 DNA reads TGTGCCAGCAGCTTAACTAGCGGCTACGAGCAGTACTTC.

The gene calls are TRBV27 and TRBJ2-7, with a tentative D call TRBD2 (5 bases). V lost 2 bases, J lost 6 bases, and 8 bases lay in between. Germline V gives CDR1 MNHEY, CDR2 SMNVEV (reference sequence). There are 12 residues in the CDR3. The CDR3 here is CASSLVGGEQYF. The DNA of the CDR3 is TGTGCCAGCAGTTTAGTAGGAGGCGAGCAGTACTTC.

The chain has TRBV20-1 and TRBJ1-1, with D possibly TRBD1 on 6 matching bases. CDR1 is DFQATT, CDR2 SNEGSKA, per germline (reference sequence). The CDR3 is made up of 10 amino acids. Trimming took off 0 bases at V and 12 bases at J, with 8 bases between the two ends. In DNA, the CDR3 is TGCAGTGCTAGAGACACAGGGCCTTTCTTT. Its protein is CSARDTGPFF.

About this clone itself: The sample has other DNA sequences that encode this CDR3 too. V and J are TRBV20-1 and TRBJ2-1; D not certain. V was shortened by 4 bases and J by 3 bases, with 4 bases between the two germline ends. Germline CDR1 is DFQATT and CDR2 is SNEGSKA (reference sequence). CDR3 length equals 11 residues. CDR3 loop: CSATSYNEQFF. The CDR3 DNA reads TGCAGTGCTACCAGCTACAATGAGCAGTTCTTC.